The 8 T cell receptor beta chains below come from one sample, sequenced in a study of PD-L1 blockade in urothelial cancer. Time point noted: peripheral blood 6 weeks after treatment start. Only in-frame clones appear in the TCRdb table, and some are missing; sequencing was by immunoSEQ multiplex PCR. The sample has about 120,000 clones, 86% seen once. Sequences were derived from PBMCs, sampled around atezolizumab (anti-PD-L1) treatment. The receptors derive from a man aged 45-65 years with urothelial cancer.

The genes are TRBV19 and TRBJ1-2; possibly TRBD1 for D (5 bases). Trimming cost V 3 bases and J 3 bases, with 14 bases left between them. Germline V gene lookup returns CDR1 LNHDA and CDR2 SQIVND (reference sequence). This CDR3 comprises 15 residues. The CDR3 DNA is TGTGCCAGTAGTATTCTTCCGGGGGACGACTATGGCTACACCTTC. Amino acids: CASSILPGDDYGYTF.

With respect to this clone: Other DNA sequences within the sample encode an identical CDR3. The chain employs TRBV6-5 and TRBJ2-3, with 11 positions matching TRBD2. The CDR3 consists of 15 residues. Germline V gene lookup returns CDR1 MNHEY and CDR2 SVGAGI. After removal of 2 bases from V and 6 bases from J, the junction contained 4 bases not matched to a gene. CDR3 coding DNA: TGTGCCAGCAGTTACGCGACTAGCGGGACCGATACGCAGTATTTT. Translated, it gives CASSYATSGTDTQYF.

CDR3 bases: TGTGCCAGCAGCTTCGGGACAAAGCAAGAGACCCAGTACTTC. Its translation: CASSFGTKQETQYF. The chain links TRBV5-5 to TRBJ2-5; D is perhaps TRBD1 (6 bases). From germline, CDR1 is SGHKS and CDR2 YYEKEE (reference sequence). This CDR3 spans 14 amino acids. Between the trimmed V and J ends, which lost 2 bases and 2 bases, there was a span of 10 bases.

This chain links TRBV5-4 with TRBJ2-1; 7 bases map to TRBD2. The V segment lost 4 bases and the J segment 5 bases; nucleotides outside the gene matches: 6. From germline, CDR1 is SGHNT and CDR2 YYREEE (reference sequence). The CDR3 runs 14 residues. CDR3 protein: CASSPTLADNEQFF. Here the CDR3 DNA reads TGTGCCAGCAGCCCAACCCTAGCGGACAATGAGCAGTTCTTC.

DNA of the CDR3: TGTGCCATCAGTGAAAAGGACTGGAATGAGCAGTTCTTC. This encodes CAISEKDWNEQFF. The chain combines TRBV10-3 with TRBJ2-1; D is perhaps TRBD2 (5 bases). Looked up from germline, CDR1 is ENHRY and CDR2 is SYGVKD. The CDR3 sequence is 13 residues long. V was pared by 3 bases and J by 7 bases, with 10 bases between.

The chain combines TRBV14 with TRBJ1-6; D unclear. The germline V and J ends were trimmed by 1 base and 11 bases, with 9 bases remaining between them. Germline CDR1 reads SGHDN; CDR2 reads FVKESK. The CDR3 sequence is 13 residues long. CDR3 amino acids: CASSQVQRTPLHF. The DNA for the CDR3 is TGTGCCAGCAGCCAAGTTCAGAGGACACCCCTCCACTTT. The variable domain in full, with the rest retrieved from reference TRBV14 and TRBJ1-6, is EAGVTQFPSHSVIEKGQTVTLRCDPISGHDNLYWYRRVMGKEIKFLLHFVKESKQDESGMPNNRFLAERTGGTYSTLKVQPAELEDSGVYFCASSQVQRTPLHFGNGTRLTVT.

The chain employs TRBV2 and TRBJ2-1, with 8 bases lining up with TRBD2. The V and J ends lost 3 bases and 5 bases, in that order; junction bases with no gene match: 12. The CDR3 contains 17 residues. CDR1 is SNHLY, CDR2 FYNNEI, per germline. CDR3 sequence reads: CASSELGRLSGDNEQFF. The DNA of the CDR3 is TGTGCCAGCAGTGAGCTGGGCCGGCTTAGCGGGGACAATGAGCAGTTCTTC.

This chain joins TRBV9 and TRBJ1-1; D may be TRBD1 (5 bases). This CDR3 has 14 residues. V was pared by 0 bases and J by 2 bases, with 8 bases between. CDR1 and CDR2 from the germline V gene are SGDLS and YYNGEE. CDR3 protein: CASSVAGANTEAFF. The CDR3 nucleotides read TGTGCCAGCAGCGTAGCTGGGGCCAACACTGAAGCTTTCTTT.